This T cell receptor beta chain was identified in a study of T cell clonality in common variable immunodeficiency (dated by TCRdb to the mid-2010s). Overall study outcomes, separate from this receptor: According to the authors, figuring out what caused the increased clonality in CVID would require sequencing the repertoires of T cell subpopulations. CVID TCRbeta sequences were reported to have fewer deletions and N-nucleotide insertions and to lack highly modified clones with 13 or more V deletions. Correlations between repertoire features and clinical complications were limited by patient heterogeneity within the CVID cohort. Increased TCRbeta clonality was found in CVID subjects compared with healthy controls (t-test p = 0.018), with the increase being most characteristic of about a third of subjects. Despite equal DNA input, controls averaged around 80,000 unique sequences per sample versus about 31,547 in CVID samples. Healthy controls shared more TCRbeta clones with each other than CVID subjects shared among themselves (p < 0.0001).

This clone was counted many times. What this receptor recognizes is not known. The read comes to an end 3 residues before the CDR3 does, leaving the germline J gene to fill in the end. Counted from cysteine to phenylalanine, this CDR3 has 16 amino acids. The DNA covers only part of the CDR3, 39 bases in frame from base 1. Sequences DFQATT (CDR1) and SNEGSKA (CDR2) are obtained from the germline V gene (reference sequence). V is pared back by 0 bases and J by 6 bases, with 17 bases lying between the germline termini. CVID samples and control samples contributed equivalent amounts of genomic DNA as sequencing input. For every sample, a 60 bp segment covering the rearranged TCRbeta CDR3 region was amplified and then sequenced. The immunoSEQ assay, a bias-corrected multiplex PCR with high-throughput sequencing, was employed for TCRbeta amplification. The authors' pipeline ran thus. Every unique nucleotide sequence counted as a clone and was annotated with V, D and J genes, copy number and frequency. Sequences were labeled productive if in frame, and non-productive if out of frame or containing stop codons. As previously described, clonality was calculated on the basis of Shannon's entropy. Mean CDR3 Kyte-Doolittle hydropathy was derived from the predicted amino acid sequences of productive clones. Scaled V gene usage was hierarchically clustered using Manhattan distance and complete linkage with the R hclust function. Sharing of clones by CDR3 amino acid sequence was evaluated through resampling of 12 repertoires per group over 100 rounds. The repertoires were screened for approximately 63 published EBV-specific TCRbeta sequences and 200 to 250 published CMV-specific TCRbeta sequences. A couple of CVID samples yielding fewer than 10,000 sequences were excluded from analysis, leaving 42 CVID repertoires. The source is immuneACCESS, and TCRdb retained only in-frame sequences with V and J called. Part of the clones is not carried over; for the studies checked, unresolved V genes explain less than half of this, and the remainder is unexplained. That table gives V, J and clone size, and the DNA gave D and trimming. The table records about 55,000 clones for this sample, and not one of them appears only once. 0.65% to 1% of the sample is taken by the ten largest.

Most of the CVID patients and most of the healthy controls were of Caucasian heritage. Heparinized peripheral whole blood samples of about 5 to 9 ml were collected from each donor. TCRbeta CDR3 repertoires were sequenced from genomic DNA of adults with common variable immune deficiency (CVID) and healthy adult controls. A total of some 22 healthy adult volunteers (approximately 12 female and approximately 10 male; age range roughly 23 to 75 years, mean age about 31) were included in the control group. Diluted blood was subjected to density centrifugation over Hypaque 1077 or Ficoll-Paque for isolation of peripheral blood mononuclear cells. Genomic DNA was obtained from unsorted mononuclear cells using either Qiagen column purification or a centrifugation-based method.

This receptor was obtained from a person between 18 and 75 years old in good health. Sequenced sample: peripheral blood mononuclear cells. Recombination linked TRBV20-1 to TRBJ2-2; D gene: possibly TRBD2, on 5 matching bases. The CDR3: CSARDLRGSGAGELFF. The sequenced CDR3 bases are TGCAGTGCTAGAGATCTCCGCGGCAGCGGAGCCGGGGAG.